This T cell receptor beta chain was captured by sequencing in a study of T cells in Graves' hyperthyroidism and ophthalmopathy (dated by TCRdb to between 2017 and 2020). Background on the whole study: To identify distinguishing TCR V-J signatures, a discovery cohort of around 100 patients was used, comprising under 45 with Graves' ophthalmopathy and about 59 with stable Graves' hyperthyroidism. Prospective prediction of ophthalmopathy was tested in an independent validation cohort consisting of 18 hyperthyroidism patients and some 15 patients who later progressed to ophthalmopathy. The 95 to 100 discovery patients were divided at random into training and test sets in a 7:3 ratio. In addition, the study compared T-cell repertoires in thyroid tissue and in blood from about 6 Graves' hyperthyroidism patients. Following sampling, methimazole starting at 30 mg daily was given to hyperthyroidism patients, and high-dose intravenous methylprednisolone was given to ophthalmopathy patients. TCR Vbeta CDR3 sequencing of approximately 140 peripheral blood samples (fewer than 45 ophthalmopathy, 75 to 80 hyperthyroidism and approximately 17 progressor patients) is reported in the paper. Study-wide findings and limitations: Blood samples also contained most of the expanded thyroid clonotypes (frequency above 0.001), which suggests that blood repertoires may reflect thyroid immune responses. Sample size was not statistically predetermined, and blinding of investigators to group allocation was not performed. In cross-validation, a model built on a 13 V-J signature told ophthalmopathy apart from stable hyperthyroidism with 85% to 90% sensitivity and roughly 81% specificity, and in testing the same model reached 80%/75%. In validation, the model predicted progression to ophthalmopathy with around 71% sensitivity and 72% to 75% specificity, a median of around 6.6 months before onset.

The TCR beta CDR3 regions were amplified from RNA transcripts. The first round of RT-PCR for the TCR CDR3 was performed with the HTBI primer set and the Qiagen OneStep RT-PCR kit. A second multiplex PCR round built the libraries, followed by size selection and purification. The libraries were sequenced on an Illumina HiSeq2000 using paired-end 100 bp reads. Per the authors' processing: SOAPnuke was used to process the raw data, removing reads that contained adapters or uncalled bases, had a mean Phred below 15, or lacked an exact match to the constant primer or identifier. COPE v1.2.5 was used to merge the high-quality paired reads, and each unique nucleotide sequence was defined as a clonotype. MiTCR v1.1 was used to align the clonotypes against IMGT TRBV, TRBD and TRBJ reference segments. Analysis was restricted to V-J combinations with a frequency above 0.0001, which covered roughly 99% of repertoires. A TCS score was defined as the ratio of F50 (clonal expansion) to E x V (chaos), with BLOSUM62-based TCRdist applied between CDR3 peptides within each V-J. Welch's t-statistics and random forest reduced approximately 520 V-J features to some 14, which were used in a naive Bayes classifier (R e1071). Thyroid-blood repertoire similarity was quantified with the Morisita-Horn index. Using fastp trimming at Q25 and MiXCR clonotype assembly, TCRdb reanalyzed the public sequencing data and kept in-frame beta chains. Identical CDR3 protein sequences are pooled into one entry, listed with their most common genes and DNA. The V and J calls were determined by TCRdb, not by the authors. The sample table records about 510,000 distinct CDR3 sequences; 46% of these occur just once. The top ten constitute about two fifths of the sample.

This clonotype was counted at least ten times. The antigen this receptor binds is unknown. No qualities accompany the bases; no much larger clone lies one base away. Any patient with an uncontrolled infection, another autoimmune disease, pregnancy or lactation was excluded. Diagnoses relied on clinical symptoms, serum thyroxine and TRAb, thyroid ultrasound and orbital computed tomography. Total RNA was extracted with Trizol reagent, and quality was checked on an Agilent 2100 Bioanalyzer. The germline V gene (reference sequence) gives CDR1 as SEHNR and CDR2 as FQNEAQ. Reading from cysteine to phenylalanine, the CDR3 counts 12 amino acids. The only DNA kept is the CDR3, 36 bases in frame from the first base. V is clipped by 6 bases and J by 2 bases, and the sequence between their germline boundaries is 8 bases long.

Source material: peripheral blood or thyroid tissue (not recorded which). The V and J genes are TRBV7-9 and TRBJ2-7; too little of a D gene remains to name it. The sequence derives from an adult woman with Graves' disease, either hyperthyroidism or ophthalmopathy (not recorded which). The nucleotides are TGTGCCAGCAGTTTACCCCCCTACGAGCAGTACTTC. Its translation is CASSLPPYEQYF. Beyond the CDR3, the reference TRBV7-9 and TRBJ2-7 genes provide the residues; the full variable domain reads: DTGVSQNPRHKITKRGQNVTFRCDPISEHNRLYWYRQTLGQGPEFLTYFQNEAQLEKSRLLSDRFSAERPKGSFSTLEIQRTEQGDSAMYLCASSLPPYEQYFGPGTRLTVT.